The next 5 T cell receptor beta chains were all read from a single sample in a study of blood T cell repertoires in COVID-19. TCRdb's copy holds only in-frame clones and misses some; the assay was immunoSEQ multiplex PCR. The data show some 270,000 clones, 70% to 90% seen once. Sequenced material: PBMCs or T cells enriched from blood (not recorded which). These receptors originate from a woman between 25 and 40 years old who had recovered from COVID-19.

The chain joins TRBV27 to TRBJ2-7; possible D gene TRBD2, 5 bases. The CDR3 has 14 amino acids. Trimming pared 6 bases from V and 2 bases from J, leaving 14 bases between. The germline CDR1 and CDR2 sequences are MNHEY and SMNVEV (reference sequence). The CDR3 bases are TGTGCCAGCAGCACCGGGGAGTGGCCCTACGAGCAGTACTTC. It encodes CASSTGEWPYEQYF.

This clone has only one observation. CDR3 in DNA: TGTGCCAGCAGGCGAGACCGGGACAGGGGAAGTGAAGCTTTCTTT. It yields the protein CASRRDRDRGSEAFF. This chain uses TRBV2 with TRBJ1-1, with 10 bases lining up with TRBD1. The V segment lost 6 bases and the J segment 7 bases; nucleotides outside the gene matches: 11. Germline loops: CDR1 SNHLY, CDR2 FYNNEI. CDR3 length equals 15 residues.

V usage is TRBV6-6 and J usage is TRBJ1-3; no firm D call. The V gene's germline CDR1 is MNHNY and CDR2 SVGAGI (reference sequence). Trimming cost V 1 base and J 2 bases, with 9 bases left between them. The CDR3 runs to 15 residues. CDR3 DNA: TGTGCCAGCAGTTACTTCATGGAGGCTGGAAACACCATATATTTT. Translation gives CASSYFMEAGNTIYF.

The chain recombines TRBV9 with TRBJ2-5; TRBD2 agrees at 15 bases. CDR3 length equals 16 residues. The V gene's germline CDR1 is SGDLS and CDR2 YYNGEE. Germline trimming cut 3 bases from V and 2 bases from J; bases unmatched to any gene: 2. DNA of the CDR3: TGTGCCAGCAGCGGGGGACTAGCGGGGGGTCAAGAGACCCAGTACTTC. This codes for CASSGGLAGGQETQYF.

The V gene is TRBV6-6, the J gene TRBJ1-4; D is ambiguous. From germline, CDR1 is MNHNY and CDR2 SVGAGI (reference sequence). V was cut by 3 bases and J by 8 bases, with 4 bases left in between. CDR3 size: 11 residues. The DNA of the CDR3 is TGTGCCAGCAGTTATATAGAAAAACTGTTTTTT. It specifies CASSYIEKLFF.